This TCR beta chain emerged from a study of T cell responses to AZD1222 COVID-19 vaccine. Findings and caveats of the study: Spike as a whole was targeted by vaccine-associated CD4 TCRs, dominant at 160-218 and 743-854.

To note about this clone: Its specificity is unknown.

The protocol was immunoSEQ multiplex PCR, while the TCRdb copy is restricted to in-frame clones and leaves out a portion. The table records more than 110,000 clones, 88% of them present only once. V was pared by 5 bases and J by 2 bases, with 6 bases between. The CDR3 sequence is 12 residues long. CDR1 and CDR2 (germline): SGHVS, FQNEAQ. The material sequenced was peripheral blood, taken 28 days after the second AZD1222 dose. The receptor comes from an adult who received the AZD1222 COVID-19 vaccine. The chain has TRBV7-8 and TRBJ1-1; no definite D call. The CDR3 region is CASSPHNTEAFF. The CDR3 DNA reads TGTGCCAGCAGCCCCCACAACACTGAAGCTTTCTTT. Full variable domain (outside the CDR3, taken from reference TRBV7-8 and TRBJ1-1): GAGVSQSPRYKVAKRGQDVALRCDPISGHVSLFWYQQALGQGPEFLTYFQNEAQLDKSGLPSDRFFAERPEGSVSTLKIQRTQQEDSAVYLCASSPHNTEAFFGQGTRLTVV.